The sequence of this T cell receptor (beta chain) was determined in a study of T-cell reconstitution after alpha-beta-depleted transplantation in children. Library preparation (for TCRbeta) was performed with unique molecular identifiers. TCRdb analysed the PCR reads with MiXCR anew, one entry per CDR3 protein. The sample consists of about 690,000 distinct CDR3 sequences, around 17% of them appearing once. This clonotype was observed at least ten times. The receptor's source is a human donor who donated a stem cell graft to a child with acute myeloid leukemia. The input for sequencing was PBMCs from the stem cell graft donor, taken from the stem cell graft.

CDR3 region: CASNAPGRTNTGELFF. CDR3 bases: TGTGCCAGCAACGCTCCGGGACGTACGAACACCGGGGAGCTGTTTTTT. The rearrangement links TRBV12-3 or TRBV12-4 to TRBJ2-2; D is perhaps TRBD1 or TRBD2 (5 bases each). The V end lost 7 bases, the J end lost 0 bases, and 15 bases lay between the germline ends. CDR3 length: 16 amino acids.